This TCR beta chain was observed in a study of blood T cells in healthy people across ages. Next came a second PCR, run for about 6 to 12 cycles, which used a sample-barcoded 5' primer along with a J-beta primer mix. TCRdb fed the 5' RACE reads into MiXCR, producing one record per CDR3 protein. The table records around 1,000,000 distinct CDR3 sequences, less than 25% of them present only once. This clonotype has more than one count but fewer than ten. V gave up 7 bases and J gave up 0 bases, with 13 bases separating them. Germline CDR1 is SGHVS and CDR2 is FNYEAQ. The CDR3 has 15 residues. These data also formed part of another study, on T cells of mothers and their children. From that paper: The donor cohort consisted of a few healthy Caucasian mothers and their six children.

The source material was blood. The TCR sequence derives from a girl aged 2-15 years in good health. The chain has TRBV7-6 and TRBJ2-1; the D gene is possibly TRBD2 (6 bases). CDR3 DNA: TGTGCCAGCATCGGTAGCGGCAGCTCCTACAATGAGCAGTTCTTC. This codes for CASIGSGSSYNEQFF.